The T cell receptor beta chain described here comes from a study of cytomegalovirus exposure and HLA in healthy donors. Study-wide findings and caveats: Reportedly, fewer N-insertions than the approximately 700-donor mean appeared in an Asian-associated ancestry cluster in a later analysis. Accurate prediction of most subjects' HLA-A and HLA-B alleles from TCR beta sequences was reported.

V was trimmed by 7 bases and J by 7 bases, leaving 16 bases between them. Germline V gives CDR1 SEHNR, CDR2 FQNEAQ (reference sequence). The CDR3 length is 14 residues. A word on this clone: The antigen remains unidentified.

The PCR was carried out with 60 Vbeta primers and 13 Jbeta primers. TCRdb's table, derived via immunoSEQ multiplex PCR, lists solely in-frame clones and lacks some. This repertoire shows 130,000 to 150,000 clones, 75% to 90% found once; its top ten account for 2.9%. Sequenced material: PBMCs. The chain is built from TRBV7-9 and TRBJ1-4; the D gene is possibly TRBD1 (5 bases). The TCR originated in a woman aged 25-40 years in good health and CMV-seronegative. CDR3 DNA: TGTGCCAGCAACCTCGGGGGTCACAGTGAAAAACTGTTTTTT. Protein product: CASNLGGHSEKLFF.